This T cell receptor beta chain came from a study of T-cell reconstitution after alpha-beta-depleted transplantation in children. Study results and caveats: T-cell numbers and diversity, one year after transplant, stemmed largely from T cells that were newly produced. The study reportedly traced alpha-beta T cells about two months after transplant to several hundred expanded graft clones.

The table lists this clonotype with a few counts. Its target is not known. Its ends do not fully match the called genes, so a read error is possible. Unique molecular identifiers were built into the TCRbeta library. TCRdb analysed the PCR reads with MiXCR anew, one entry per CDR3 protein. The sample has 85,000 to 120,000 distinct CDR3 sequences; roughly 7.1% are singletons. Looked up from germline, CDR1 is LGHDT and CDR2 is YNNKEL (reference sequence). The CDR3 extends over 15 amino acids. The V call is TRBV3-1, the J call TRBJ2-3, with 9 bases identical to TRBD1. Specimen: PBMCs, collected before TCRalphabeta/CD19-depleted stem cell transplant. The sequence derives from a boy aged 2 to 10 with acute lymphoblastic leukemia, due to receive a stem cell transplant. The CDR3 nucleotides are TGTGCCAGCAGCGAGGACAGGGGCCACACAGATACGCAGTCATTT. This translates into CASSEDRGHTDTQSF.